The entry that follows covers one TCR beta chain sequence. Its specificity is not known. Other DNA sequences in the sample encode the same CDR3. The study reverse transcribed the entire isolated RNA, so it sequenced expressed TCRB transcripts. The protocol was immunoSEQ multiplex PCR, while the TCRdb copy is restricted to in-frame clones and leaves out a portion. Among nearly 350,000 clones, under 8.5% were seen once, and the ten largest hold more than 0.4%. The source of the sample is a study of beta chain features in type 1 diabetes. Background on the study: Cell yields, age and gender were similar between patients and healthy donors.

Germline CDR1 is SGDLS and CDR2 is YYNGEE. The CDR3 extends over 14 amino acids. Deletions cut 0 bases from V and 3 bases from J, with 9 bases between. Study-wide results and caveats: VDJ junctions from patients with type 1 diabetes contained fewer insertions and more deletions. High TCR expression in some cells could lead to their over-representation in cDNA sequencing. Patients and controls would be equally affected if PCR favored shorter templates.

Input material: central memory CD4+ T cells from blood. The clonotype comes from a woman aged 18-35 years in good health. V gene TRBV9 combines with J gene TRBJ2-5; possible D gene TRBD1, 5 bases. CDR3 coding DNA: TGTGCCAGCAGCGTAGGGGGCCTGGAAGAGACCCAGTACTTC. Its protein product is CASSVGGLEETQYF.